The 29 T cell receptor beta chains reported below all come from one sample, sequenced in a study of T cells in Graves' hyperthyroidism and ophthalmopathy. Amplified TCR beta CDR3 regions came from RNA transcripts. Primed by the HTBI set, a first-round RT-PCR was run on the TCR CDR3. TCRdb re-called the multiplex PCR reads through MiXCR, storing one row per CDR3 protein. Of roughly 180,000 distinct CDR3 sequences listed, less than 10% are singletons. The sample comprised blood. These receptors all come from a young woman with Graves' hyperthyroidism that later progressed to Graves' ophthalmopathy.

This clonotype has at least ten counts. The V and J genes are TRBV6-1 and TRBJ1-3; weak D call: TRBD1 (6 bases). CDR1 and CDR2 from the germline V gene are MNHNS and SASEGT. The CDR3 runs 15 residues. Trimming cost V 6 bases and J 3 bases, with 15 bases left between them. Written as DNA, the CDR3 is TGTGCCAGCAGCAAAACAGGGAGTGGTGGAAACACCATATATTTT. It codes for CASSKTGSGGNTIYF.

This clonotype occurred many times. The chain has TRBV28 and TRBJ1-5; TRBD1 agrees at 7 bases. The CDR3 spans 16 residues. V was pared by 6 bases and J by 5 bases, with 13 bases of the junction left unmatched. Germline CDR1 MDHEN, CDR2 SYDVKM. The CDR3, as DNA: TGTGCCAGCAGAGCGAGGGGGCTCGGGACCTATCAGCCCCAGCATTTT. It is translated as CASRARGLGTYQPQHF.

This clonotype was observed a handful of times. The rearrangement links TRBV6-1 to TRBJ2-1; 12 bases agree with TRBD2. The CDR3 is made up of 18 amino acids. Germline trimming cut 6 bases from V and 6 bases from J; bases unmatched to any gene: 15. The germline CDR1 and CDR2 sequences are MNHNS and SASEGT. The CDR3 DNA sequence: TGTGCCAGCAGGAAAGGACTAGCGGGAAAGGGGGGGCGCAATGAGCAGTTCTTC. Protein product: CASRKGLAGKGGRNEQFF.

This clonotype came up many times. The rearrangement uses TRBV27 and TRBJ2-6, with D possibly matching TRBD1 (5 bases). V gave up 3 bases and J gave up 2 bases, with 14 bases separating them. The length of the CDR3 is 17 residues. Germline lookup yields CDR1 MNHEY and CDR2 SMNVEV (reference sequence). CDR3 residues: CASSLRGRDAGANVLTF. CDR3 in DNA: TGTGCCAGCAGTTTGCGTGGCAGGGATGCTGGGGCCAACGTCCTGACTTTC. Filled out from reference TRBV27 and TRBJ2-6, the complete variable domain reads EAQVTQNPRYLITVTGKKLTVTCSQNMNHEYMSWYRQDPGLGLRQIYYSMNVEVTDKGDVPEGYKVSRKEKRNFPLILESPSPNQTSLYFCASSLRGRDAGANVLTFGAGSRLTVL.

This clonotype appeared many times. The chain recombines TRBV7-9 with TRBJ1-1; unclear D gene. The CDR3 is 14 residues long. The V end lost 1 base, the J end lost 1 base, and 7 bases lay between the germline ends. Per germline, CDR1 SEHNR and CDR2 FQNEAQ (reference sequence). This CDR3 reads CASSLGRENTEAFF. CDR3 DNA: TGTGCCAGCAGCTTAGGTCGGGAGAACACTGAAGCTTTCTTT.

This clonotype was counted at least ten times. This rearrangement joins TRBV11-2 to TRBJ1-4; no firm D call. V lost 1 base, J lost 7 bases, and 7 bases lay in between. This CDR3 has 13 amino acids. The V gene's germline CDR1 is SGHAT and CDR2 FQNNGV. The CDR3, as DNA: TGTGCCAGCAGCTTAGTATGGGCTGAAAAACTGTTTTTT. Its protein is CASSLVWAEKLFF.

The CDR3 sequence: CASSERRGADTQYF. CDR3 DNA sequence: TGTGCCAGCAGTGAACGGCGGGGGGCAGATACGCAGTATTTT. The J gene is TRBJ2-3, the V gene TRBV6-1; 8 bases match TRBD2. Germline CDR1 is MNHNS and CDR2 is SASEGT. This CDR3 has 14 residues. V dropped 2 bases and J dropped 4; count of bases not matched to a gene: 2.

This clonotype was seen repeatedly, ten times or more. The CDR3 spells CASKETSGYEQYF. CDR3 DNA sequence: TGTGCCAGCAAGGAGACTAGCGGCTACGAGCAGTACTTC. The rearrangement joins TRBV2 to TRBJ2-7; TRBD2 aligns across 9 bases. Germline assignment: CDR1 SNHLY and CDR2 FYNNEI. The CDR3 length is 13 residues. The V gene end was trimmed by 7 bases and the J gene end by 3 bases; junction bases not matched to a gene: 4.

This clonotype has at least ten counts. The V gene is TRBV7-3, the J gene TRBJ1-1; TRBD1 is a possible D gene (6 bases). Trimming stripped 0 bases from V and 5 bases from J, with 13 bases between. Germline lookup yields CDR1 SGHTA and CDR2 FQGTGA. The CDR3 is 15 residues long. The CDR3 coding sequence is TGTGCCAGCAGCTTAACGGCCAGGGGTGGAACTGAAGCTTTCTTT. Translating gives CASSLTARGGTEAFF. Full variable domain (outside the CDR3, taken from reference TRBV7-3 and TRBJ1-1): GAGVSQTPSNKVTEKGKYVELRCDPISGHTALYWYRQSLGQGPEFLIYFQGTGAADDSGLPNDRFFAVRPEGSVSTLKIQRTERGDSAVYLCASSLTARGGTEAFFGQGTRLTVV.

This clonotype appeared a single time. The CDR3 DNA reads TGTGCCAGCAGCTTACTAGCGGGGCACATGAATGAGCAGTTCTTC. Translating gives CASSLLAGHMNEQFF. This chain joins TRBV7-2 and TRBJ2-1, with TRBD2 matching over 9 bases. CDR3 length equals 15 residues. CDR1 SGHTA and CDR2 FQGNSA come from the germline V gene. V dropped 2 bases and J dropped 7; count of bases not matched to a gene: 6.

This clonotype was counted ten times or more. The chain carries TRBV11-2 and TRBJ2-3, with D perhaps matching TRBD1 or TRBD2 (6 bases each). The CDR3 totals 15 residues. V was trimmed by 8 bases and J by 1 base, leaving 16 bases between them. The V gene's germline CDR1 is SGHAT and CDR2 FQNNGV. CDR3: CASLGAEGGTDTQYF. The CDR3 DNA sequence: TGTGCCAGCTTGGGAGCGGAGGGGGGCACAGATACGCAGTATTTT.

This clonotype was picked up many times. The J gene is TRBJ1-1, the V gene TRBV10-2, with D unclear. The germline V gene encodes CDR1 WSHSY and CDR2 SAAADI. The CDR3 covers 13 residues. Trimming removed 4 bases at V and 0 bases at J, with 6 bases between. CDR3 bases: TGCGCCAGCAGTGTTGGAGTGAACACTGAAGCTTTCTTT. Its protein product is CASSVGVNTEAFF.

The chain combines TRBV15 with TRBJ2-5, with a weak D call TRBD1 (6 bases). V lost 5 bases, J lost 4 bases, and 14 bases lay in between. In germline, CDR1 is LNHNV, CDR2 YYDKDF (reference sequence). The CDR3 spans 14 residues. The CDR3 region is CATSHITGLETQYF. The CDR3 nucleotides are TGTGCCACCAGCCACATTACAGGGTTAGAGACCCAGTACTTC.

The chain joins TRBV5-8 to TRBJ1-5; TRBD1 aligns across 7 bases. The CDR3 totals 17 residues. The germline gives CDR1 SGHTS, CDR2 YDEGEE. The V segment lost 2 bases and the J segment 0 bases; nucleotides outside the gene matches: 8. CDR3 loop: CASSLRQGLISNQPQHF. In nucleotides, the CDR3 is TGTGCCAGCAGCTTAAGACAGGGCCTTATTAGCAATCAGCCCCAGCATTTT.

As to this clonotype: Just one base apart from a much larger clone, this may be a read error. The conserved closing phenylalanine or tryptophan is absent in this CDR3, likely reflecting a read error. V gene TRBV3-1 combines with J gene TRBJ1-1; TRBD1 aligns across 8 bases. Germline CDR1 reads LGHDT; CDR2 reads YNNKEL (reference sequence). Trimming removed 3 bases from V and 9 bases from J; junction bases left unmatched: 6. CDR3 size: 13 residues. The CDR3 loop reads CASSQRTGPKAFL. The CDR3 nucleotides read TGTGCCAGCAGCCAGAGGACAGGGCCGAAAGCTTTCCTT.

This clonotype was detected ten times or more. This chain joins TRBV6-1 and TRBJ1-1; a possible D gene is TRBD1 (5 bases). This CDR3 spans 13 amino acids. Trimming cost V 4 bases and J 3 bases, with 9 bases left between them. CDR1 and CDR2 (germline): MNHNS, SASEGT. The CDR3 coding sequence is TGTGCCAGCAGTGTGGAGGGGTACACTGAAGCTTTCTTT. It is translated as CASSVEGYTEAFF.

This chain links TRBV19 with TRBJ1-5; the D gene is possibly TRBD1 (5 bases). Germline CDR1 is LNHDA and CDR2 is SQIVND (reference sequence). CDR3 length equals 13 residues. V lost 3 bases and J 5 bases, leaving 8 bases between the germline ends. Written as DNA, the CDR3 is TGTGCCAGTAGTATCGGGGGGGATCAGCCCCAGCATTTT. It translates to CASSIGGDQPQHF.

V gene TRBV25-1 combines with J gene TRBJ1-2; TRBD1 matches at 8 bases. With V trimmed by 3 bases and J by 10 bases, 19 bases remained unmatched. The CDR3 totals 17 residues. The V gene's germline CDR1 is MGHDK and CDR2 SYGVNS. The CDR3 spells CASSESAGGLNGLAYTF. DNA for the CDR3: TGTGCCAGCAGTGAGTCCGCAGGGGGCCTAAACGGGCTCGCCTACACCTTC.

This clonotype occurred many times. The CDR3 spells CASTDRSWTEAFF. Here the CDR3 DNA reads TGTGCCAGCACCGACAGGAGTTGGACTGAAGCTTTCTTT. The chain is built from TRBV28 and TRBJ1-1; a weak D match, TRBD1 (6 bases). The CDR3 sequence is 13 residues long. Between the trimmed V and J ends, which lost 7 bases and 5 bases, there was a span of 14 bases. The germline V gene has CDR1 MDHEN and CDR2 SYDVKM.

This clonotype appeared a few times. V is TRBV30 and J is TRBJ2-3; 8 bases fit TRBD1. This CDR3 spans 13 amino acids. The ends lost 5 bases at V and 5 bases at J; junction bases unmatched: 6. Germline loops: CDR1 GTSNPN, CDR2 SVGIG (reference sequence). CDR3 in DNA: TGTGCCTGGGATCAGGGGGCAGGAGATACGCAGTATTTT. Translated, it gives CAWDQGAGDTQYF. Drawing the rest from reference TRBV30 and TRBJ2-3, the complete variable domain is SQTIHQWPATLVQPVGSPLSLECTVEGTSNPNLYWYRQAAGRGLQLLFYSVGIGQISSEVPQNLSASRPQDRQFILSSKKLLLSDSGFYLCAWDQGAGDTQYFGPGTRLTVL.

In its sample, this clonotype was seen a few times. The chain uses TRBV6-4 and TRBJ2-2; TRBD1 might be the D (6 bases). Germline CDR1 MRHNA, CDR2 SNTAGT. Trimming removed 4 bases from V and 3 bases from J, with 9 bases in between. The CDR3 runs to 14 residues. The CDR3 region is CASSVQGYTGELFF. The CDR3 DNA is TGTGCCAGCAGTGTGCAGGGGTACACCGGGGAGCTGTTTTTT.

Many counts were recorded for this clonotype. The chain uses TRBV7-8 and TRBJ2-5; D not resolved. The CDR3 length is 14 residues. V lost 6 bases and J lost 5, with 16 bases in between. The V gene's germline CDR1 is SGHVS and CDR2 FQNEAQ. Here the CDR3 reads CASRQRTYRETQYF. The DNA for the CDR3 is TGTGCCAGCAGACAGCGTACTTACCGGGAGACCCAGTACTTC. Looking up the rest from reference TRBV7-8 and TRBJ2-5 gives the full variable domain: GAGVSQSPRYKVAKRGQDVALRCDPISGHVSLFWYQQALGQGPEFLTYFQNEAQLDKSGLPSDRFFAERPEGSVSTLKIQRTQQEDSAVYLCASRQRTYRETQYFGPGTRLLVL.

This clonotype was counted at least ten times. The genes are TRBV12-3 or TRBV12-4 and TRBJ2-3; D is possibly TRBD1 (6 bases). V lost 2 bases and J 2 bases, leaving 20 bases between the germline ends. The CDR3 has 18 amino acids. The DNA for the CDR3 is TGTGCCAGCAGTTTAAGCCCCCCCGGACAGAGAATCACAGATACGCAGTATTTT. It is translated as CASSLSPPGQRITDTQYF.

At least ten counts were recorded for this clonotype. The rearrangement links TRBV29-1 to TRBJ2-1; 9 bases are shared with TRBD2. The J segment lost 8 bases and the V segment lost 4 bases, leaving 6 bases of the junction unmatched. This CDR3 contains 13 residues. Germline lookup yields CDR1 SQVTM and CDR2 ANQGSEA. The CDR3 protein is CSVGGRAWDEQFF. The CDR3 nucleotides are TGCAGCGTTGGCGGGAGGGCCTGGGATGAGCAGTTCTTC.

The chain uses TRBV6-1 and TRBJ1-6; D is ambiguous. Trimming left V 2 bases short and J 6 bases short, with 5 bases between. The CDR3 length is 13 residues. Germline CDR1 reads MNHNS; CDR2 reads SASEGT. CDR3: CASSELLNSPLHF. CDR3 in DNA: TGTGCCAGCAGTGAACTACTTAATTCACCCCTCCACTTT.

The table lists this clonotype with many counts. This chain uses TRBV6-1 with TRBJ2-7; D may be TRBD1 (5 bases). Looked up from germline, CDR1 is MNHNS and CDR2 is SASEGT. CDR3 length equals 15 residues. The ends were cut back, 5 bases at V and 3 bases at J, with 17 bases in the middle. This CDR3 is CASSSDISQGYEQYF. The CDR3 region has the DNA TGTGCCAGCAGTTCAGACATTAGTCAGGGCTACGAGCAGTACTTC.

This clonotype has only a few counts. The J gene is TRBJ1-1, the V gene TRBV3-1; 7 bases are shared with TRBD1. Trimming cost V 3 bases and J 1 base; bases outside gene matches: 2. The CDR3 spans 14 residues. Germline V gene lookup returns CDR1 LGHDT and CDR2 YNNKEL (reference sequence). CDR3 bases: TGTGCCAGCAGCCAGACAGGGAAGAACACTGAAGCTTTCTTT. This sequence encodes CASSQTGKNTEAFF. Variable domain in full (rest from reference TRBV3-1 and TRBJ1-1): DTAVSQTPKYLVTQMGNDKSIKCEQNLGHDTMYWYKQDSKKFLKIMFSYNNKELIINETVPNRFSPKSPDKAHLNLHINSLELGDSAVYFCASSQTGKNTEAFFGQGTRLTVV.

This clonotype was detected many times. V and J are TRBV10-3 and TRBJ2-7, with unresolved D. There are 13 residues in the CDR3. The germline V gene encodes CDR1 ENHRY and CDR2 SYGVKD. The V end lost 0 bases, the J end lost 3 bases, and 6 bases lay between the germline ends. The CDR3 reads CAISESIVYEQYF. CDR3 DNA: TGTGCCATCAGTGAGTCGATAGTCTACGAGCAGTACTTC.

The sample holds a few counts of this clonotype. The rearrangement links TRBV28 to TRBJ2-1; TRBD2 aligns across 9 bases. There are 15 residues in the CDR3. V was clipped by 4 bases and J by 9 bases; unmatched bases: 10. Germline CDR1 reads MDHEN; CDR2 reads SYDVKM. The CDR3 nucleotides read TGTGCCAGCAGTTCCCGGGCGGGAGGGTTGGGTGAGCAGTTCTTC. It codes for CASSSRAGGLGEQFF.